The rows below give T cell receptor beta chains drawn from one sample of a study of PD-1 blockade in classical Hodgkin lymphoma. Data came from immunoSEQ multiplex PCR; TCRdb stores just in-frame clones and leaves some out. The sample lists more than 15,000 clones, more than 55% seen once, with roughly 8% in the top ten. The material was peripheral blood mononuclear cells (PBMCs), obtained before the second cycle of nivolumab. Source of these receptors: a human donor with classical Hodgkin lymphoma. Each CDR3 is given with its conserved first and last residue. The D gene is left open where the match is weak. For some rows the clone size is stated as once, few or many, or as a class when expanded; others skip it.

d_gene: .
abundance: .
len: 17
j_gene: TRBJ2-1
v_gene: TRBV27
CDR3nt: TGTGCCAGCAGTTTAACCGCCGGGTCTAGCCGATACAATGAGCAGTTCTTC
CDR3aa: CASSLTAGSSRYNEQFF

d_gene: .
abundance: .
len: 13
j_gene: TRBJ2-5
v_gene: TRBV28
CDR3nt: TGTGCCAGCAGTCTACGGGGGGCAGAGACCCAGTACTTC
CDR3aa: CASSLRGAETQYF

d_gene: .
abundance: .
len: 14
j_gene: TRBJ1-2
v_gene: TRBV7-9
CDR3nt: TGTGCCAGCAGCTTAAATGAGGGAATGTTCGGCTACACCTTC
CDR3aa: CASSLNEGMFGYTF

d_gene: TRBD1
abundance: .
len: 19
j_gene: TRBJ2-3
v_gene: TRBV19
CDR3nt: TGTGCCAGTAGTCCCGACGAAAGACCGGGACAGGGGTCAACAGATACGCAGTATTTT
CDR3aa: CASSPDERPGQGSTDTQYF

d_gene: .
abundance: .
len: 15
j_gene: TRBJ2-5
v_gene: TRBV18
CDR3nt: TGTGCCAGCTCACCCCAGGGGGGCCCTCAAGAGACCCAGTACTTC
CDR3aa: CASSPQGGPQETQYF

d_gene: .
abundance: .
len: 13
j_gene: TRBJ2-3
v_gene: TRBV18
CDR3nt: TGTGCCAGCTCACCACAGGGCACAGATACGCAGTATTTT
CDR3aa: CASSPQGTDTQYF

d_gene: TRBD1
abundance: .
len: 15
j_gene: TRBJ2-4
v_gene: TRBV15
CDR3nt: TGTGCCACCAGCGCCGGGACAGAGAGGAGAAACATTCAGTACTTC
CDR3aa: CATSAGTERRNIQYF

d_gene: .
abundance: .
len: 17
j_gene: TRBJ2-5
v_gene: TRBV19
CDR3nt: TGTGCCAGTAGTATATCCCTCCGACAATCGTACCAAGAGACCCAGTACTTC
CDR3aa: CASSISLRQSYQETQYF

d_gene: .
abundance: .
len: 14
j_gene: TRBJ2-7
v_gene: TRBV10-3
CDR3nt: TGTGCCATCAGTGAGGGGCAGGTGACCTACGAGCAGTACTTC
CDR3aa: CAISEGQVTYEQYF

d_gene: TRBD1
abundance: .
len: 15
j_gene: TRBJ2-5
v_gene: TRBV19
CDR3nt: TGTGCCAGTAGACCGGCCAGGACAGGGACGGAGACCCAGTACTTC
CDR3aa: CASRPARTGTETQYF

d_gene: TRBD1
abundance: medium-sized
len: 15
j_gene: TRBJ2-7
v_gene: TRBV7-3
CDR3nt: TGTGCCAGCAGCCGTGGGACAGGGGAAGGCTACGAGCAGTACTTC
CDR3aa: CASSRGTGEGYEQYF

d_gene: TRBD1
abundance: few
len: 15
j_gene: TRBJ1-1
v_gene: TRBV4-2
CDR3nt: TGTGCCAGCAGCCTTACCGGGACAGGGAATGCTGAAGCTTTCTTT
CDR3aa: CASSLTGTGNAEAFF

d_gene: .
abundance: .
len: 15
j_gene: TRBJ2-2
v_gene: TRBV6-6
CDR3nt: TGTGCCACCTCCCCTCTAGTAGGCTCCCCCGGGGAGCTGTTTTTT
CDR3aa: CATSPLVGSPGELFF

d_gene: TRBD2
abundance: .
len: 16
j_gene: TRBJ2-5
v_gene: TRBV10-2
CDR3nt: TGCGCCAGCAGTTTCCAGACACTAGCGGGACAAGAGACCCAGTACTTC
CDR3aa: CASSFQTLAGQETQYF

d_gene: .
abundance: .
len: 15
j_gene: TRBJ1-5
v_gene: TRBV7-2
CDR3nt: TGTGCCAGCAGCCCCAAGAAGGGGAATTATCAGCCCCAGCATTTT
CDR3aa: CASSPKKGNYQPQHF

d_gene: TRBD1
abundance: .
len: 15
j_gene: TRBJ1-6
v_gene: TRBV5-1
CDR3nt: TGCGCCAGCAGCTTCGACGGACAGGGGAATTCACCCCTCCACTTT
CDR3aa: CASSFDGQGNSPLHF

d_gene: TRBD1
abundance: .
len: 18
j_gene: TRBJ2-7
v_gene: TRBV5-4
CDR3nt: TGTGCCAGCTTCGCCCGCGGCAGGGGGCGCGAACCCCGCTACGAGCAGTACTTC
CDR3aa: CASFARGRGREPRYEQYF

d_gene: TRBD2
abundance: .
len: 15
j_gene: TRBJ2-7
v_gene: TRBV15
CDR3nt: TGTGCCCCTCGGGGACTAACGGGAGGAGAATACGAGCAGTACTTC
CDR3aa: CAPRGLTGGEYEQYF

d_gene: .
abundance: .
len: 15
j_gene: TRBJ2-6
v_gene: TRBV27
CDR3nt: TGTGCCAGCAGCGTAACCCAGGCCGGGGCCAACGTCCTGACTTTC
CDR3aa: CASSVTQAGANVLTF

d_gene: TRBD1
abundance: few
len: 16
j_gene: TRBJ2-2
v_gene: TRBV19
CDR3nt: TGTGCCAGTAGTCTACGGACAGGGGGCATCACCGGGGAGCTGTTTTTT
CDR3aa: CASSLRTGGITGELFF

d_gene: TRBD1
abundance: .
len: 15
j_gene: TRBJ1-1
v_gene: TRBV6-5
CDR3nt: TGTGCCAGCAGGGGATCGGGTAACAGGGGAACTGAAGCTTTCTTT
CDR3aa: CASRGSGNRGTEAFF

d_gene: .
abundance: few
len: 15
j_gene: TRBJ2-2
v_gene: TRBV9
CDR3nt: TGTGCCAGCAGCGTAAGGGCAGGCGGCCCCTGGGAGCTGTTTTTT
CDR3aa: CASSVRAGGPWELFF